One TCR beta chain is described in this entry. Authors' methods: Estimated nucleated cell counts came from reference gene primer amplification. This table comes from immunoSEQ multiplex PCR, and its TCRdb copy is limited to in-frame clones, with some not included. The D gene and trimming were derived from the DNA, and the V and J assignments and clone size from that table. The sample lists hundreds of thousands of clones, around nine tenths occurring once. In germline, CDR1 is DFQATT, CDR2 SNEGSKA (reference sequence). V was clipped by 1 base and J by 5 bases, with 6 bases between them. The CDR3 is made up of 11 amino acids. The data belong to a study of blood T cell repertoires in COVID-19. As for the study in general: Collection of acute and convalescent COVID-19 samples took place in the United States, Italy and Spain. T cells, B-cell-depleted T cells, or PBMCs supplied cDNA or gDNA.

The Seattle patients, enrolled during active infection, were followed longitudinally. V usage is TRBV20-1 and J usage is TRBJ2-7, with D perhaps TRBD2 (5 bases). Material for sequencing was peripheral blood. This TCR came from a woman aged 70-85 years with COVID-19, enrolled during active disease. The CDR3 spells CSARGGNEQYF. CDR3 DNA sequence: TGCAGTGCTAGAGGAGGGAACGAGCAGTACTTC.